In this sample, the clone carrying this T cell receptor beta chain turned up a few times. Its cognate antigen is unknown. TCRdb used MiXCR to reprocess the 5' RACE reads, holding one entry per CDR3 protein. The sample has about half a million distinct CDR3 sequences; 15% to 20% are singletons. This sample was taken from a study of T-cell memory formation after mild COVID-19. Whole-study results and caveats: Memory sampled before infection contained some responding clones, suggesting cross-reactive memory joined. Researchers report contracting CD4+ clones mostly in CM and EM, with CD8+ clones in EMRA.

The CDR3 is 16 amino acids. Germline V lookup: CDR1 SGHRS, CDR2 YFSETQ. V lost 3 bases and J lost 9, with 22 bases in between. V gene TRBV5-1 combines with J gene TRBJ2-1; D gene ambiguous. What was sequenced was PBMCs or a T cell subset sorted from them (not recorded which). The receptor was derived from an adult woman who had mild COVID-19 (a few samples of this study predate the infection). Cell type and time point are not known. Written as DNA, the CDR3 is TGCGCCAGCAGCTCAGGACCAGTTGGTTCGTTCGGTGAGCAGTTCTTC. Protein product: CASSSGPVGSFGEQFF.